This passage covers 10 T cell receptor beta chains from one sample sequenced in a study of cytomegalovirus exposure and HLA in healthy donors. A multiplex PCR was run with 60 Vbeta primers and 13 Jbeta primers. Assay: immunoSEQ multiplex PCR; the TCRdb copy retains only in-frame clones and omits some. The table has around 150,000 clones, less than 9.5% seen once. Sequencing used PBMCs. The receptors were gathered from a male donor in good health and CMV-seronegative.

This clone was counted only a few times. V usage is TRBV5-6 and J usage is TRBJ2-7; 11 bases are a match to TRBD2. Germline V CDR1 and CDR2: SGHDT, YYEEEE. The CDR3 sequence is 17 residues long. Unmatched junction bases numbered 9, after V lost 0 bases and J lost 4 bases. The CDR3 is CASSLAATSGSRYEQYF. The CDR3 DNA reads TGTGCCAGCAGCTTGGCCGCTACTAGCGGGAGCCGTTACGAGCAGTACTTC.

This clone was recorded a few times. J is TRBJ1-2 and V is TRBV28; perhaps TRBD1 as D (6 bases). Germline CDR1 reads MDHEN; CDR2 reads SYDVKM. V was cut by 8 bases and J by 7 bases, with 14 bases left in between. This CDR3 spans 12 amino acids. The CDR3: CASHTGSGGYTF. Written as DNA, the CDR3 is TGTGCCAGCCATACAGGGTCTGGTGGCTACACCTTC.

The chain couples TRBV5-1 to TRBJ1-4; the D gene is possibly TRBD1 (6 bases). This CDR3 is built from 14 residues. V lost 3 bases and J lost 8, with 14 bases in between. Germline CDR1 reads SGHRS; CDR2 reads YFSETQ. The CDR3 here is CASSWMGAQEKLFF. The CDR3 DNA is TGCGCCAGCAGCTGGATGGGGGCGCAGGAAAAACTGTTTTTT.

This clone was observed a handful of times. V usage is TRBV9 and J usage is TRBJ2-1, with TRBD2 matching over 8 bases. This CDR3 is 15 amino acids long. V was clipped by 0 bases and J by 4 bases; unmatched bases: 3. The germline gives CDR1 SGDLS, CDR2 YYNGEE. The CDR3 spells CASSVGLARYNEQFF. For the CDR3, the DNA is TGTGCCAGCAGCGTAGGACTAGCGAGGTACAATGAGCAGTTCTTC. Using reference TRBV9 and TRBJ2-1 for the parts outside the CDR3, the full variable domain is DSGVTQTPKHLITATGQRVTLRCSPRSGDLSVYWYQQSLDQGLQFLIQYYNGEERAKGNILERFSAQQFPDLHSELNLSSLELGDSALYFCASSVGLARYNEQFFGPGTRLTVL.

This clone has more than one count but fewer than ten. V and J are TRBV5-4 and TRBJ1-4; possible D gene TRBD1, 6 bases. The CDR3 contains 15 residues. In germline, CDR1 is SGHNT, CDR2 YYREEE (reference sequence). Trimming shortened V by 0 bases and J by 7 bases, and 13 bases separated the two germline ends. CDR3 in DNA: TGTGCCAGCAGCTTGGTGGGGGGGCGCGCTGAAAAACTGTTTTTT. Encoded protein: CASSLVGGRAEKLFF.

This clone showed up just a few times. The V gene is TRBV7-2, the J gene TRBJ1-1; maybe TRBD1 (6 bases). Germline CDR1 reads SGHTA; CDR2 reads FQGNSA. CDR3 length: 15 amino acids. The V and J ends lost 1 base and 1 base respectively, with 10 bases between them. The CDR3 protein is CASSLETGQNTEAFF. The DNA for the CDR3 is TGTGCCAGCAGCTTAGAGACAGGTCAGAACACTGAAGCTTTCTTT.

The rearrangement uses TRBV2 and TRBJ1-2, with TRBD1 identical over 8 bases. Per the germline V gene, CDR1 is SNHLY and CDR2 is FYNNEI. V was pared by 9 bases and J by 8 bases, with 11 bases of the junction left unmatched. The CDR3 sequence is 13 residues long. CDR3 loop: CASQGAPSGGYTF. The CDR3 DNA reads as TGTGCCAGTCAGGGGGCCCCCTCGGGGGGCTACACCTTC. The full variable domain, rest sourced from reference TRBV2 and TRBJ1-2, is EPEVTQTPSHQVTQMGQEVILRCVPISNHLYFYWYRQILGQKVEFLVSFYNNEISEKSEIFDDQFSVERPDGSNFTLKIRSTKLEDSAMYFCASQGAPSGGYTFGSGTRLTVV.

The V and J genes are TRBV2 and TRBJ2-6; 9 nucleotides line up with TRBD1. In germline, CDR1 is SNHLY, CDR2 FYNNEI. The CDR3 is 18 amino acids. The V segment lost 6 bases and the J segment 0 bases; nucleotides outside the gene matches: 9. The CDR3 here is CASSRGGQGHSGANVLTF. The CDR3, as DNA: TGTGCCAGCAGCAGGGGGGGACAGGGTCACTCTGGGGCCAACGTCCTGACTTTC.

The chain uses TRBV4-1 and TRBJ1-4, with a possible D match to TRBD1 (5 bases). The CDR3 is 16 amino acids. Germline V gene sequence: CDR1 MGHRA, CDR2 YSYEKL. The ends were cut back, 6 bases at V and 8 bases at J, with 22 bases in the middle. Here the CDR3 DNA reads TGCGCCAGCAGAAGTAGAATCGGGGGGAAACACGAAAAACTGTTTTTT. It yields the protein CASRSRIGGKHEKLFF.

This clone has more than one count but fewer than ten. The chain combines TRBV7-2 with TRBJ1-5; no definite D call. From germline, CDR1 is SGHTA and CDR2 FQGNSA. The V end lost 1 base, the J end lost 5 bases, and 9 bases lay between the germline ends. The CDR3 has 14 amino acids. CDR3 nucleotide sequence: TGTGCCAGCAGCTTAGTAACAGTCGATCAGCCCCAGCATTTT. Translating gives CASSLVTVDQPQHF.